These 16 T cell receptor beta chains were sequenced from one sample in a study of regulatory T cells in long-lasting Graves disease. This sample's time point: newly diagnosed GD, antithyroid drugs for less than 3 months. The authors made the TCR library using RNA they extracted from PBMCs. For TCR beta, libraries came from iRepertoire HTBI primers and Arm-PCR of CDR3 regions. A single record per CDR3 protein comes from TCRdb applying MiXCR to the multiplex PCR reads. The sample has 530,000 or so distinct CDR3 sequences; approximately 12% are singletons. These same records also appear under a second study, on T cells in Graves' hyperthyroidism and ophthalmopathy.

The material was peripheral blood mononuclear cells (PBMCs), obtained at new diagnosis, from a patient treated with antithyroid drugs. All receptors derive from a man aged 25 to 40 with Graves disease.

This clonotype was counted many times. DNA for the CDR3: TGTGCCAGCAGCACTAACTCTGGAAACACCATATATTTT. Encoded protein: CASSTNSGNTIYF. The chain joins TRBV6-1 to TRBJ1-3, with D unclear. Germline values: CDR1 MNHNS, CDR2 SASEGT. V lost 6 bases and J 0 bases, leaving 6 bases between the germline ends. The CDR3 sequence is 13 residues long.

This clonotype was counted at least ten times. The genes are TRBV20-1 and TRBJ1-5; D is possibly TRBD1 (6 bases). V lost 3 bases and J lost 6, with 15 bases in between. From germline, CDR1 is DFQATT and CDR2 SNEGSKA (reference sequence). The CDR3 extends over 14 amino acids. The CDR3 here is CSARVGGVGQPQHF. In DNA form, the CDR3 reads TGCAGTGCTAGGGTGGGGGGCGTTGGTCAGCCCCAGCATTTT.

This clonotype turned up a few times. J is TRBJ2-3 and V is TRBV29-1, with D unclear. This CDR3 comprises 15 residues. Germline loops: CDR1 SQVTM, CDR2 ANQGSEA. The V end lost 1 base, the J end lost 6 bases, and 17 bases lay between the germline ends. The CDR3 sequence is CSVEAPRGVMDTQYF. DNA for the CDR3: TGCAGCGTTGAAGCTCCCCGTGGGGTCATGGATACGCAGTATTTT.

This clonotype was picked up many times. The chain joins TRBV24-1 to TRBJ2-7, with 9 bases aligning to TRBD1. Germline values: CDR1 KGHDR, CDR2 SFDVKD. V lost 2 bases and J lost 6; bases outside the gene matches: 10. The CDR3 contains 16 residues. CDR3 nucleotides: TGTGCCACCAGTGATTGGAGGACAGGGGAAGGGGTCGAGCAGTACTTC. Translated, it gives CATSDWRTGEGVEQYF.

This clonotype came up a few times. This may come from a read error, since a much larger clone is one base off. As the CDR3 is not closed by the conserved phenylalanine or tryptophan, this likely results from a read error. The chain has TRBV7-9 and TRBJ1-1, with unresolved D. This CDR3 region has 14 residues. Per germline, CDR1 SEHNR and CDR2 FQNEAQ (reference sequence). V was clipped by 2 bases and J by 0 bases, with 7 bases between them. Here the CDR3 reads CASSLRVMNTEAFL. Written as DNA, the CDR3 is TGTGCCAGCAGCTTACGCGTCATGAACACTGAAGCTTTCCTT.

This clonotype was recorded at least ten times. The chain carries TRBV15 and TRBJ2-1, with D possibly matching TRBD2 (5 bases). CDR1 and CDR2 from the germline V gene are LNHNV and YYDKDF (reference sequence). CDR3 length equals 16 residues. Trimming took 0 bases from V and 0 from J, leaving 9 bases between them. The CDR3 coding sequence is TGTGCCACCAGCAGAGATCGGGGAAGCTCCTACAATGAGCAGTTCTTC. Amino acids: CATSRDRGSSYNEQFF.

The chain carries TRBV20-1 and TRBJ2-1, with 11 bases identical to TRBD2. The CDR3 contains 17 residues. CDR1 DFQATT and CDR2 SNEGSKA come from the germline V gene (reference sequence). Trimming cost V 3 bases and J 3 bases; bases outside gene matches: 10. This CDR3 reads CSASSGLAGFLYNEQFF. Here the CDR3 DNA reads TGCAGTGCTAGTTCCGGACTAGCGGGCTTCCTCTACAATGAGCAGTTCTTC.

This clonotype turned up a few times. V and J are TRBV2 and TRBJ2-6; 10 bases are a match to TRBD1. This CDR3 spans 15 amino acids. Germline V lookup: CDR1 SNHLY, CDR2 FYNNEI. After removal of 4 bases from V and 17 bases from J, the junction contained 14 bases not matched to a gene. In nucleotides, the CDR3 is TGTGCCAGCAGTGTTCCCGGGACAGGGGCCCGAAGTGTGACTTTC. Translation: CASSVPGTGARSVTF.

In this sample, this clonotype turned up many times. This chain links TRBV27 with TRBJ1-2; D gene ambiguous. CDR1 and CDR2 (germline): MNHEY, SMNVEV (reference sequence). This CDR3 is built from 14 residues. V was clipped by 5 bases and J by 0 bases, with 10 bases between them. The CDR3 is CASSPPGANYGYTF. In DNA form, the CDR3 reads TGTGCCAGCAGTCCACCCGGAGCTAACTATGGCTACACCTTC.

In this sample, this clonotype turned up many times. CDR3 region: CASSPPWGGGTEAFF. DNA of the CDR3: TGTGCCAGCTCACCACCTTGGGGAGGGGGAACTGAAGCTTTCTTT. The rearrangement uses TRBV18 and TRBJ1-1; D possibly corresponds to TRBD1 (6 bases). This CDR3 contains 15 residues. V was shortened by 0 bases and J by 5 bases, with 13 bases between the two germline ends. Germline CDR1 and CDR2: KGHSH and LQKENI.

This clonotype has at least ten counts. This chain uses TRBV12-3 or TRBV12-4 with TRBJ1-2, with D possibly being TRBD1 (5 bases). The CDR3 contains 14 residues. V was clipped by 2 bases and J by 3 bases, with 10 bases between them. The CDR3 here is CASSLQGGDYGYTF. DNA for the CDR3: TGTGCCAGCAGTTTACAGGGAGGGGACTATGGCTACACCTTC.

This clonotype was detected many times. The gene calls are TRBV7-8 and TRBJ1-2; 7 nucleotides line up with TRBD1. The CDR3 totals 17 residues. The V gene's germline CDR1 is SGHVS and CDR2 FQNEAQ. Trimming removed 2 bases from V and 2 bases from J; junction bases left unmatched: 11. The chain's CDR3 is CASSLRYGQAPNYGYTF. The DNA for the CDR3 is TGTGCCAGCAGCTTAAGATACGGACAGGCGCCCAACTATGGCTACACCTTC.

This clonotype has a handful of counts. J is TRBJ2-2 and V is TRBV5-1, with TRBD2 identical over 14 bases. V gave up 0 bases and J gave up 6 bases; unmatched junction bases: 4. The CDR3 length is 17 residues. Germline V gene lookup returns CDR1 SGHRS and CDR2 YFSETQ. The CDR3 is CASSLGLAGGPSGELFF. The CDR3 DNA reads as TGCGCCAGCAGCTTGGGACTAGCGGGAGGGCCTTCCGGGGAGCTGTTTTTT.

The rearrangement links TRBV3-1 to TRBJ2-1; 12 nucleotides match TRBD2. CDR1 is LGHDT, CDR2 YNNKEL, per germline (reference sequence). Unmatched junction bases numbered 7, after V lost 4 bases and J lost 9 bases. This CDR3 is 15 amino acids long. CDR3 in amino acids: CASSLLAGGPSEQFF. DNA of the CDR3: TGTGCCAGCAGCCTCCTAGCGGGAGGGCCTAGTGAGCAGTTCTTC.

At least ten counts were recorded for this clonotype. The CDR3 sequence is CASSPGVNYEQYF. The CDR3 DNA reads TGTGCCAGCTCACCAGGGGTCAACTACGAGCAGTACTTC. The V and J genes are TRBV18 and TRBJ2-7; D gene ambiguous. Trimming removed 2 bases from V and 3 bases from J, with 8 bases in between. Germline lookup yields CDR1 KGHSH and CDR2 LQKENI. This CDR3 has 13 amino acids.

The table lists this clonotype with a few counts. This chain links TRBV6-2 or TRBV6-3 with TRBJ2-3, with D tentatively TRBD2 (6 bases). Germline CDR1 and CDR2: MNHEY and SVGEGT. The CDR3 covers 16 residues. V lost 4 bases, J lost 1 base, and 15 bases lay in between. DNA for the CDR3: TGTGCCAGCAGTTCCTCCCCGGGGGTGCGCACAGATACGCAGTATTTT. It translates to CASSSSPGVRTDTQYF.